This TCR beta chain is from a study of T cells after yellow fever vaccination. Study conclusions and caveats: CD4 and CD8 compartments shared a small share of clonotypes. Subsequent booster samples again held most clones from primary vaccination (more than 95% CD4, about 86% CD8).

The 5'RACE template-switching step produced TCR cDNA and added a universal primer site and UMIs. TCRdb redid the calling of the 5' RACE reads with MiXCR, one entry per CDR3 protein. Of 300,000 to 400,000 distinct CDR3 sequences listed, approximately 5.7% were seen once; the top ten hold 15%. Notes on this clonotype: What it binds is unknown.

The sequencing used PBMCs, collected 5 days after the yellow fever booster vaccination. The clonotype was recovered from a man aged 25-45 years who received the YFV17D yellow fever vaccine.

The CDR3 DNA sequence: TGTGCCAGCAGTTTACAACCAGCCTACAATGAGCAGTTCTTC. Its protein product is CASSLQPAYNEQFF. The chain has TRBV12-3 or TRBV12-4 and TRBJ2-1; D gene ambiguous. CDR3 size: 14 residues. Trimming left V 2 bases short and J 2 bases short, with 7 bases between.